Below are 21 T cell receptor beta chains sequenced from a single sample in a study of graft-versus-host responses after intestinal transplantation. Their antigens are not known. Sequencing used immunoSEQ multiplex PCR; TCRdb keeps in-frame clones, though not all of them. The sample lists 88,000 or so clones; 90% were seen once. The source was unstimulated CD4+ T cells sorted from spleen or lymph node cells, collected before intestinal transplant. These receptors all come from a human donor who received an intestinal transplant.

V and J are TRBV11-2 and TRBJ2-7, with TRBD2 as a possible D gene (5 bases). With 1 base removed from V and 3 bases from J, the gap between germline ends came to 10 bases. The CDR3 totals 14 residues. Per germline, CDR1 SGHAT and CDR2 FQNNGV. For the CDR3, the DNA is TGTGCCAGCAGCTTAGGTTTGGGGAGCTACGAGCAGTACTTC. Protein sequence: CASSLGLGSYEQYF.

This sequence joins TRBV5-1 and TRBJ1-2, with TRBD1 identical over 12 bases. The V gene's germline CDR1 is SGHRS and CDR2 YFSETQ. This CDR3 region has 19 residues. V lost 4 bases, J lost 8 bases, and 21 bases stayed unmatched. The CDR3 protein is CASSLEPTPGTGGVGGYTF. In DNA, the CDR3 is TGCGCCAGCAGCCTAGAACCTACACCCGGGACAGGGGGCGTTGGAGGCTACACCTTC.

The J gene is TRBJ2-1, the V gene TRBV28; TRBD2 aligns across 7 bases. Unmatched junction bases numbered 12, after V lost 6 bases and J lost 7 bases. The germline V gene has CDR1 MDHEN and CDR2 SYDVKM. This CDR3 comprises 15 residues. CDR3 nucleotide sequence: TGTGCCAGCAGGCCCACTAGCGTCGGAGGGAATGAGCAGTTCTTC. Translated, it gives CASRPTSVGGNEQFF. The full variable domain, in which reference TRBV28 and TRBJ2-1 provide the parts outside the CDR3, is DVKVTQSSRYLVKRTGEKVFLECVQDMDHENMFWYRQDPGLGLRLIYFSYDVKMKEKGDIPEGYSVSREKKERFSLILESASTNQTSMYLCASRPTSVGGNEQFFGPGTRLTVL.

This clone was seen once. This chain links TRBV11-2 with TRBJ2-7; 8 nucleotides agree with TRBD1. The CDR3 is made up of 14 amino acids. Germline CDR1 SGHAT, CDR2 FQNNGV. V trimming: 5 bases; J trimming: 6 bases; junction bases outside the gene matches: 9. CDR3 DNA: TGTGCCAGCAGCCCCAGGGACAGGAGTGCCGAGCAGTACTTC. Its protein is CASSPRDRSAEQYF.

V gene TRBV6-6 combines with J gene TRBJ1-3; possibly TRBD1 for D (5 bases). Germline CDR1 reads MNHNY; CDR2 reads SVGAGI (reference sequence). CDR3 size: 15 residues. V was trimmed by 5 bases and J by 4 bases, leaving 15 bases between them. DNA for the CDR3: TGTGCCAGCAGTATACAGGTTGTACACGGAAACACCATATATTTT. Protein: CASSIQVVHGNTIYF.

This chain uses TRBV9 with TRBJ1-1; the D is unclear. The CDR3 runs 13 residues. Germline V lookup: CDR1 SGDLS, CDR2 YYNGEE. The V end lost 3 bases, the J end lost 3 bases, and 9 bases lay between the germline ends. CDR3 amino acids: CASSGPGDTEAFF. The CDR3 nucleotides read TGTGCCAGCAGCGGACCCGGGGACACTGAAGCTTTCTTT. Based on the CDR3 plus reference TRBV9 and TRBJ1-1, the full variable domain is DSGVTQTPKHLITATGQRVTLRCSPRSGDLSVYWYQQSLDQGLQFLIQYYNGEERAKGNILERFSAQQFPDLHSELNLSSLELGDSALYFCASSGPGDTEAFFGQGTRLTVV.

This clone was counted once. The chain has TRBV4-1 and TRBJ2-3; D perhaps matches TRBD2 (7 bases). The CDR3 has 17 amino acids. Trimming removed 3 bases at V and 6 bases at J, with 22 bases between. Germline values: CDR1 MGHRA, CDR2 YSYEKL. Here the CDR3 DNA reads TGCGCCAGCAGCCACGGTGGGATGGCGGGGGCCGGTGATACGCAGTATTTT. Translated: CASSHGGMAGAGDTQYF.

V gene TRBV18 combines with J gene TRBJ1-1; no reliable D call. Germline CDR1 and CDR2: KGHSH and LQKENI. V lost 1 base and J 3 bases, leaving 3 bases between the germline ends. The CDR3 covers 12 residues. CDR3 sequence reads: CASSPRDTEAFF. CDR3 bases: TGTGCCAGCTCACCACGCGACACTGAAGCTTTCTTT.

J is TRBJ1-1 and V is TRBV5-1; a weak D match, TRBD1 (5 bases). The germline gives CDR1 SGHRS, CDR2 YFSETQ. Between the trimmed V and J ends, which lost 7 bases and 1 base, there was a span of 11 bases. The CDR3 sequence is 13 residues long. The CDR3 region has the DNA TGCGCCAGCCGGCTCAGGGAGAACACTGAAGCTTTCTTT. Amino acids: CASRLRENTEAFF.

V is TRBV6-6 and J is TRBJ2-2; 10 positions match TRBD2. The CDR3 length is 15 residues. The V gene's germline CDR1 is MNHNY and CDR2 SVGAGI (reference sequence). Trimming took 5 bases from V and 5 from J; bases not matched to a gene: 5. In DNA, the CDR3 is TGTGCCAGCAGTCAGGAACTAGCGGGGACCGGGGAGCTGTTTTTT. It yields the protein CASSQELAGTGELFF.

The chain has TRBV5-1 and TRBJ1-6; a possible D gene is TRBD1 (6 bases). V was clipped by 5 bases and J by 5 bases, with 14 bases between them. The germline V gene has CDR1 SGHRS and CDR2 YFSETQ. CDR3 length equals 15 residues. The CDR3 nucleotides read TGCGCCAGCAGGCCCGAGTGGGGGCATAATTCACCCCTCCACTTT. Its protein product is CASRPEWGHNSPLHF.

V gene TRBV7-9 combines with J gene TRBJ1-6, with 8 bases aligning to TRBD1. The CDR3 runs to 16 residues. V trimming: 5 bases; J trimming: 4 bases; junction bases outside the gene matches: 7. Germline loops: CDR1 SEHNR, CDR2 FQNEAQ (reference sequence). The CDR3 here is CASSASGQGYNSPLHF. The CDR3 DNA is TGTGCCAGCAGCGCCTCCGGACAGGGATATAATTCACCCCTCCACTTT.

V is TRBV10-3 and J is TRBJ1-1, with 7 nucleotides matching TRBD1. Germline V gene sequence: CDR1 ENHRY, CDR2 SYGVKD. The CDR3 length is 15 residues. Trimming removed 7 bases from V and 2 bases from J; junction bases left unmatched: 10. In nucleotides, the CDR3 is TGTGCCATCAAAGGAGACAGGGAGAGCAACACTGAAGCTTTCTTT. Its protein product is CAIKGDRESNTEAFF.

This clone was seen only a few times. The same CDR3 arises from other DNA sequences in this sample as well. This chain links TRBV5-1 with TRBJ1-4; 7 nucleotides agree with TRBD1. CDR1 is SGHRS and CDR2 is YFSETQ in the germline V gene. The CDR3 sequence is 14 residues long. V dropped 0 bases and J dropped 4; count of bases not matched to a gene: 0. CDR3 sequence (DNA): TGCGCCAGCAGCTTGGGACAGGGTAATGAAAAACTGTTTTTT. Its translation is CASSLGQGNEKLFF.

The chain is built from TRBV4-1 and TRBJ1-2; D call uncertain. The CDR3 extends over 12 amino acids. Trimming cost V 0 bases and J 8 bases, with 7 bases left between them. Germline CDR1 MGHRA, CDR2 YSYEKL. The CDR3 nucleotides read TGCGCCAGCAGCCAAGAGGGCGGGGGCTACACCTTC. It is translated as CASSQEGGGYTF.

The rearrangement uses TRBV6-1 and TRBJ1-4; 9 bases line up with TRBD1. This CDR3 is 14 amino acids long. V lost 10 bases, J lost 5 bases, and 8 bases stayed unmatched. The germline CDR1 and CDR2 sequences are MNHNS and SASEGT. CDR3 DNA sequence: TGTGCCACCAGAGGCGGGACAGGGAATGAAAAACTGTTTTTT. Translating it yields CATRGGTGNEKLFF.

This CDR3 is CASGLGPDNQPQHF. The CDR3, as DNA: TGTGCTAGTGGTTTGGGGCCCGATAATCAGCCCCAGCATTTT. This chain uses TRBV12-5 with TRBJ1-5; D unclear. CDR1 LGHNT and CDR2 FRNRAP come from the germline V gene. The CDR3 has 14 residues. V was pared by 1 base and J by 4 bases, with 8 bases between. Complete variable domain (other parts from reference TRBV12-5 and TRBJ1-5): DARVTQTPRHKVTEMGQEVTMRCQPILGHNTVFWYRQTMMQGLELLAYFRNRAPLDDSGMPKDRFSAEMPDATLATLKIQPSEPRDSAVYFCASGLGPDNQPQHFGDGTRLSIL.

The V gene is TRBV5-4, the J gene TRBJ2-1; D is possibly TRBD2 (5 bases). The CDR3 loop spans 12 amino acids. The germline V and J ends were trimmed by 4 bases and 7 bases, with 9 bases remaining between them. Germline V CDR1 and CDR2: SGHNT, YYREEE (reference sequence). The CDR3 coding sequence is TGTGCCAGCAGCGCGGGCCCTAATGAGCAGTTCTTC. Amino acid sequence: CASSAGPNEQFF.

The gene calls are TRBV15 and TRBJ2-1; 7 positions agree with TRBD1. In germline, CDR1 is LNHNV, CDR2 YYDKDF (reference sequence). CDR3 length: 17 residues. J was trimmed by 7 bases and V by 1 base; bases with no gene match: 13. The CDR3 region has the DNA TGTGCCACCAGCAGAGGACTTGACAGGGAGCCTCGGAATGAGCAGTTCTTC. It yields the protein CATSRGLDREPRNEQFF.

This chain connects TRBV2 to TRBJ2-1, with 9 bases fitting TRBD2. The CDR3 has 14 residues. Trimming at V came to 2 bases and at J to 9 bases, leaving 5 bases not matched to a gene. Germline assignment: CDR1 SNHLY and CDR2 FYNNEI. The CDR3 protein is CASSESASGVEQFF. CDR3 coding DNA: TGTGCCAGCAGTGAATCGGCTAGCGGGGTTGAGCAGTTCTTC.

The chain is built from TRBV6-1 and TRBJ2-7, with D possibly matching TRBD1 (6 bases). The germline CDR1 and CDR2 sequences are MNHNS and SASEGT. The CDR3 has 13 amino acids. Trimming took off 8 bases at V and 3 bases at J, with 14 bases between the two ends. CDR3 sequence reads: CASLRDINYEQYF. The DNA of the CDR3 is TGTGCCAGCCTCCGGGACATTAACTACGAGCAGTACTTC.